This TCR beta chain is from a study of long-term antiretroviral therapy in people with HIV. The libraries were made with immunoSEQ v3.0 at survey level. Only in-frame clones appear in the TCRdb table, and some are missing; sequencing was by immunoSEQ multiplex PCR. The table includes around 25,000 clones, roughly 87% detected once. This clone was detected once. Between the trimmed V and J ends, which lost 3 bases and 5 bases, there was a span of 16 bases. This CDR3 spans 16 amino acids. Germline CDR1 is SGHTA and CDR2 is FQGNSA. The sequencing used unsorted PBMCs, collected 1.1 years before starting antiretroviral therapy. This clonotype was obtained from a woman under 40 with HIV. The chain couples TRBV7-2 to TRBJ2-2; unclear D gene. CDR3 coding DNA: TGTGCCAGCAGCTTCAGCCCAGTAAGACTGACCGGGGAGCTGTTTTTT. Protein product: CASSFSPVRLTGELFF.